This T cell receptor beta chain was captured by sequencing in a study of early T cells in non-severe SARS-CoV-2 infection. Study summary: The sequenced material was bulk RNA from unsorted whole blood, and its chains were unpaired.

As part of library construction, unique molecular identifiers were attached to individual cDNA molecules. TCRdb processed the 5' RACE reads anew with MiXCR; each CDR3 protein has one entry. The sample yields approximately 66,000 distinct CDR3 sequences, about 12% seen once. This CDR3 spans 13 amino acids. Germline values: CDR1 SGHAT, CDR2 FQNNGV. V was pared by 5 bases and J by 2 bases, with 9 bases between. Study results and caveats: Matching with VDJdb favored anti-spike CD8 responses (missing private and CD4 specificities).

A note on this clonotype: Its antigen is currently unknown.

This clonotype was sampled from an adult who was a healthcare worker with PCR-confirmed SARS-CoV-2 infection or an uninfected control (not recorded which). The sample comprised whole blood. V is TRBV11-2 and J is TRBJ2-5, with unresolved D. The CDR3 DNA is TGTGCCAGCAGCATTGGTCAGCAAGAGACCCAGTACTTC. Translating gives CASSIGQQETQYF.